This T cell receptor beta chain was found in a study of blood T cell repertoires in COVID-19. The overall study: COVID-19 samples collected from the United States, Italy and Spain covered acute and convalescent phases. Sources were T cells, B-cell-depleted T cells, or PBMCs; the material itself was cDNA or gDNA.

Trimming removed 2 bases at V and 1 base at J, with 11 bases between. Germline V gene sequence: CDR1 KGHDR, CDR2 SFDVKD. The CDR3 contains 16 residues. Repertoires were generated with immunoSEQ multiplex PCR, while TCRdb's copy carries only in-frame clones and drops some. The sample lists roughly 93,000 clones, about 87% occurring once. The rearrangement joins TRBV24-1 to TRBJ2-4; D might be TRBD2 (5 bases). The TCR originated in a human donor in a cohort sampled during active COVID-19. The sequencing sample was made of peripheral blood. Written as DNA, the CDR3 is TGTGCCACCAGTGATTCAGGTGGCGGGGCCAAAAACATTCAGTACTTC. It encodes CATSDSGGGAKNIQYF.